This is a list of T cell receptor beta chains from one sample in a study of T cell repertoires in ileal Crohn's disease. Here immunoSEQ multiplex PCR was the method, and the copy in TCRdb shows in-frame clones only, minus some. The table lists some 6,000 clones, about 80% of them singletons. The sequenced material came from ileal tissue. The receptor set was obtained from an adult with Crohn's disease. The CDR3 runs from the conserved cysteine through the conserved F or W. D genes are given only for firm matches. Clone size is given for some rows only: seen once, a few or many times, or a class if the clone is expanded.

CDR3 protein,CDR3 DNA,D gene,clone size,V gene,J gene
CASSTQETQYF,TGTGCCAGCAGCACTCAAGAGACCCAGTACTTC,-,-,TRBV2,TRBJ2-5
CASSSPSGGDEQYF,TGTGCCAGCAGCAGTCCTAGCGGGGGAGACGAGCAGTACTTC,TRBD2,-,TRBV6-5,TRBJ2-7
CASSPEVTAGSEQYF,TGCGCCAGCAGCCCGGAGGTGACAGCCGGCAGTGAGCAGTACTTC,-,-,TRBV5-1,TRBJ2-7
CASRRGLRYGYTF,TGTGCCAGCAGAAGGGGCTTAAGGTATGGCTACACCTTC,-,-,TRBV27,TRBJ1-2
CAIQTGDKYEAFF,TGTGCCATCCAGACAGGGGACAAATATGAAGCTTTCTTT,TRBD1,-,TRBV6-1,TRBJ1-1
CASSTFGPGGYGYTF,TGTGCCAGTAGTACCTTCGGCCCGGGAGGGTATGGCTACACCTTC,-,-,TRBV19,TRBJ1-2
CASSLRRETANEKLFF,TGTGCCAGCAGCTTACGGAGGGAAACGGCTAATGAAAAACTGTTTTTT,-,-,TRBV11-2,TRBJ1-4
CASSIAGTSGTDTQYF,TGTGCCAGCAGCATCGCCGGGACTAGCGGCACAGATACGCAGTATTTT,TRBD2,-,TRBV7-2,TRBJ2-3
CASGLRYEQYF,TGTGCCAGCGGACTAAGATACGAGCAGTACTTC,-,-,TRBV2,TRBJ2-7
CASSPVGASYNEQFF,TGTGCCAGCAGCCCGGTGGGGGCTTCCTACAATGAGCAGTTCTTC,-,-,TRBV6-5,TRBJ2-1
CATSRDIVGQNTEAFF,TGTGCCACCAGCAGAGATATTGTAGGGCAGAACACTGAAGCTTTCTTT,-,-,TRBV15,TRBJ1-1
CASSPRGLSNQPQHF,TGTGCCAGCTCACCCCGAGGGCTCTCCAATCAGCCCCAGCATTTT,-,few,TRBV18,TRBJ1-5
CASSDNRGRETQYF,TGTGCCAGCAGCGACAATAGGGGCCGTGAGACCCAGTACTTC,-,-,TRBV5-4,TRBJ2-5
CASRLQGASSYEQYF,TGTGCCAGCAGACTACAGGGGGCATCCAGCTACGAGCAGTACTTC,TRBD1,-,TRBV27,TRBJ2-7
CASSPGQGNYGYTF,TGTGCCAGCAGCCCGGGACAGGGAAACTATGGCTACACCTTC,TRBD1,few,TRBV7-9,TRBJ1-2
CASGASGGILSYTGELFF,TGTGCTAGTGGAGCGAGCGGGGGGATCCTCTCTTACACCGGGGAGCTGTTTTTT,TRBD2,-,TRBV12-5,TRBJ2-2
CASTSGGTSYEQYF,TGTGCCAGCACATCAGGGGGTACGTCCTACGAGCAGTACTTC,TRBD1,-,TRBV27,TRBJ2-7